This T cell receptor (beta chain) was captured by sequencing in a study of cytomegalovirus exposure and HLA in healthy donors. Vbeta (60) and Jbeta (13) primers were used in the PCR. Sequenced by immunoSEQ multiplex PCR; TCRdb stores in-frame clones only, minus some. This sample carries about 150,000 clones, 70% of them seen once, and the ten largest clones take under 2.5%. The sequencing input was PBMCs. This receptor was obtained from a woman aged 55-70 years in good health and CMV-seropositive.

The CDR3, as DNA: TGCGCCAGCAGCCCCCGGACAGGGGGCAGCGCTGAAGCTTTCTTT. Its protein product is CASSPRTGGSAEAFF. The rearrangement joins TRBV5-1 to TRBJ1-1; 11 nucleotides match TRBD1. Looked up from germline, CDR1 is SGHRS and CDR2 is YFSETQ. CDR3 length: 15 amino acids. After removal of 4 bases from V and 6 bases from J, the junction contained 8 bases not matched to a gene.